The 26 T cell receptor beta chains presented below share a single source sample, sequenced in a study of tumor-infiltrating lymphocytes in primary liver carcinoma. With approximately 470 ng total RNA as template and a constant-region primer, TCR beta cDNA was made. Sequencing libraries for TCR beta derived from three nested multiplex PCR rounds that used slightly modified ARM-PCR. Both of the initial two PCR rounds ran for approximately 11 cycles and employed TRBV1-TRBV30 forward primers alongside a C-beta reverse primer. One entry per CDR3 protein results from TCRdb running MiXCR on the multiplex PCR reads. Of 52,000 or so distinct CDR3 sequences listed, around 82% were seen once; the top ten hold approximately 25%. Unsorted bulk tissue of about 20-31 mg yielded co-extracted RNA and DNA. Material: liver tumor tissue from sampling region 5. The subset was: tumor region T5, tumor centre. The receptors shown here come from a man between 35 and 55 years old with primary liver carcinoma and hepatitis B virus infection.

The chain joins TRBV25-1 to TRBJ2-1; D might be TRBD2 (6 bases). Germline values: CDR1 MGHDK, CDR2 SYGVNS. Deletions cut 9 bases from V and 8 bases from J, with 20 bases between. The CDR3 extends over 14 amino acids. Here the CDR3 reads CASTVGGSFDEQFF. The CDR3 bases are TGTGCCAGTACAGTGGGAGGCTCCTTCGATGAGCAGTTCTTC.

Comment on this clonotype: Because the CDR3 is missing its conserved closing phenylalanine or tryptophan, this is likely a read error. The rearrangement uses TRBV6-2 or TRBV6-3 and TRBJ2-3; D gene uncertain. Between the trimmed V and J ends, which lost 6 bases and 8 bases, there was a span of 24 bases. The CDR3 contains 16 residues. CDR1 and CDR2 from the germline V gene are MNHEY and SVGEGT. CDR3 protein: CASSPRHTATWLTQYL. As DNA, the CDR3 is TGTGCCAGCAGCCCTCGACACACGGCGACATGGCTTACGCAGTATCTT.

This clonotype was detected only a few times. Germline is not matched at one junction end, which may reflect a read error. J is TRBJ2-7 and V is TRBV4-3; 7 nucleotides match TRBD2. Per the germline V gene, CDR1 is LGHNA and CDR2 is YSLEER. The CDR3 is 16 amino acids. The CDR3 loop is CASSPMWGGGFYEQYF. DNA of the CDR3: TGCGCCAGCAGCCCAATGTGGGGGGGAGGGTTCTACGAACAGTACTTC.

A word on this clonotype: A junction end diverges from the germline sequence, so it may reflect a read error. This chain connects TRBV29-1 to TRBJ1-2, with D possibly matching TRBD1 (5 bases). The CDR3 runs to 18 residues. Germline CDR1 and CDR2: SQVTM and ANQGSEA. CDR3 loop: CNVGAPTGTQVANYGYTF. CDR3 nucleotide sequence: TGCAACGTTGGGGCGCCAACAGGAACTCAAGTGGCTAACTATGGTTACACCTTC.

Remarks on this clonotype: A read error may account for a junction end that differs from germline. The V and J genes are TRBV6-2 or TRBV6-3 and TRBJ2-3; tentatively, D is TRBD1 (5 bases). This CDR3 spans 15 amino acids. Germline loops: CDR1 MNHEY, CDR2 SVGEGT. CDR3 nucleotides: TGTACCAGCAGTAGACAAAGGACACTTTTGGATACACAGTATTTT. This gives the protein CTSSRQRTLLDTQYF.

Points on this clonotype: Because it lacks the conserved phenylalanine or tryptophan at the end, this CDR3 is likely a read error. The chain carries TRBV11-1 and TRBJ2-1; D may be TRBD2 (5 bases). This CDR3 spans 16 amino acids. From germline, CDR1 is SGHAT and CDR2 FQDESV (reference sequence). The CDR3 reads CASSPWVADSYNKQFY. CDR3 sequence (DNA): TGTGCCAGCAGCCCCTGGGTGGCGGACTCCTACAATAAGCAGTTCTAC.

A word on this clonotype: One junction end disagrees with the germline gene, perhaps due to a read error. The chain recombines TRBV11-1 with TRBJ2-1; D might be TRBD2 (5 bases). Germline values: CDR1 SGHAT, CDR2 FQDESV (reference sequence). The CDR3 is 16 residues long. CDR3 DNA sequence: TGTGCCAGCAGCCCCCCGGTGGCGGACTCCCACAATGAACAGTTCTTC. Its translation: CASSPPVADSHNEQFF.

This clonotype has a handful of counts. The genes are TRBV11-1 and TRBJ1-2, with 7 bases fitting TRBD1. The CDR3 sequence is 17 residues long. Trimming cost V 6 bases and J 0 bases; bases outside gene matches: 13. From germline, CDR1 is SGHAT and CDR2 FQDESV (reference sequence). DNA for the CDR3: TGTGCCAGCAGTCTAACCGGGACAGTAATCGCTAACTATGGCTACACCTTC. This translates into CASSLTGTVIANYGYTF.

Comment on this clonotype: A junction end diverges from the germline sequence, so it may reflect a read error. This rearrangement joins TRBV5-1 to TRBJ2-1; tentative D call: TRBD2 (6 bases). CDR3 length: 17 amino acids. From germline, CDR1 is SGHRS and CDR2 YFSETQ. This CDR3 reads CASSPHLIARLDNERFF. The CDR3, as DNA: TGCGCCAGCAGCCCCCACCTTATAGCGAGACTAGACAATGAGCGGTTCTTC.

Remarks on this clonotype: A much larger clone differs by one base, so this may be a read error. The V gene is TRBV19, the J gene TRBJ2-1; TRBD2 matches at 8 bases. This CDR3 is built from 15 residues. Germline loops: CDR1 LNHDA, CDR2 SQIVND (reference sequence). Written as DNA, the CDR3 is TGTGCCAGTAGTACCGCACTAGCGGCTTACAATGAGAAGTTCTTC. Protein sequence: CASSTALAAYNEKFF.

The chain has TRBV11-2 and TRBJ1-6; the match to TRBD1 covers 7 bases. The CDR3 has 14 amino acids. CDR1 and CDR2 from the germline V gene are SGHAT and FQNNGV. With 2 bases clipped from V and 13 bases from J, the junction kept 8 bases outside the gene matches. CDR3 loop: CASSLQRGPSPLHF. In nucleotides, the CDR3 is TGTGCCAGCAGCTTACAGAGGGGGCCTTCGCCCCTCCACTTT.

In the case of this clonotype: Given a much more abundant clone one base away, this may be a read error. This chain links TRBV25-1 with TRBJ1-6; D is ambiguous. V was trimmed by 4 bases and J by 9 bases, leaving 10 bases between them. The CDR3 totals 13 residues. The V gene's germline CDR1 is MGHDK and CDR2 SYGVNS. The CDR3, as DNA: TGTGCCAGCAGTGGATTCTTTAGTTCACCCCTCCACTTT. Translating it yields CASSGFFSSPLHF.

This clonotype was counted once. The genes are TRBV11-3 and TRBJ1-5; possibly TRBD1 for D (5 bases). The CDR3 length is 15 residues. The V gene's germline CDR1 is SGHNT and CDR2 YENEEA. CDR3 nucleotide sequence: TGTATCAGCAGCTTAGATCTGGGGGTGGCTCAGCCCTTGCATTTT. Translation: CISSLDLGVAQPLHF.

As regards this clonotype: The junction departs from the called germline gene at one end, perhaps through a read error. The chain links TRBV11-1 to TRBJ2-7; perhaps TRBD1 as D (5 bases). Germline V gene lookup returns CDR1 SGHAT and CDR2 FQDESV (reference sequence). This CDR3 has 17 residues. CDR3 DNA: TGTGCCAGCAGCTTGGGGCCGGCGGATGAAAGCTCCTTCGAGCAGTACTTC. Its protein product is CASSLGPADESSFEQYF.

This clonotype was seen more than once but under ten times. A much larger clone lies a single base off, so this may be a read error. V usage is TRBV5-6 and J usage is TRBJ2-7; D is perhaps TRBD1 or TRBD2 (5 bases each). CDR1 SGHDT and CDR2 YYEEEE come from the germline V gene. V was shortened by 3 bases and J by 2 bases, with 15 bases between the two germline ends. The CDR3 spans 15 residues. CDR3 residues: CASSSRDLLPYEQYF. CDR3 in DNA: TGTGCCAGCAGCTCCCGGGACCTCCTCCCCTACGAGCAGTACTTC.

In regard to this clonotype: Germline and junction disagree at one end, which may indicate a read error. In DNA form, the CDR3 reads TGTGTCAGCATCGACAGCACAGATACGCAGTATTTT. It specifies CVSIDSTDTQYF. The chain is built from TRBV6-6 and TRBJ2-3; D remains unclear. The germline V gene has CDR1 MNHNY and CDR2 SVGAGI (reference sequence). CDR3 size: 12 residues.

The CDR3 sequence: CASCKYRAKAKNIQYF. CDR3 DNA sequence: TGTGCCAGCTGTAAATACCGGGCCAAGGCCAAAAACATTCAGTACTTC. The chain carries TRBV28 and TRBJ2-4; no reliable D call. V dropped 8 bases and J dropped 1 base, with 18 bases sitting between them. CDR1 and CDR2 (germline): MDHEN, SYDVKM. The CDR3 spans 16 residues.

Worth noting for this clonotype: Since no conserved phenylalanine or tryptophan closes the CDR3, a read error is the likely cause. The DNA is left out, because the CDR3 cannot be placed on it with certainty; the CDR3 is given as TCRdb lists it. This chain joins TRBV6-6 and TRBJ2-4; the tabulated D call, TRBD1, remains unverified against the DNA. The CDR3 spans 15 amino acids, including both terminal residues. CDR1 is MNHNY and CDR2 is SVGAGI in the germline V gene (reference sequence). CDR3 region: CASRAGQCARNIEYL.

Concerning this clonotype itself: A read error may account for a junction end that differs from germline. The chain is built from TRBV7-8 and TRBJ1-2, with D possibly matching TRBD1 (5 bases). This CDR3 comprises 12 residues. Germline values: CDR1 SGHVS, CDR2 FQNEAQ. The CDR3 DNA follows: TGTGTCAGCAGCTTAGTAGGGGACGGTTACACCTTC. This codes for CVSSLVGDGYTF.

Turning to this clonotype: An end of the junction differs from the germline gene, which may be a read error. The chain uses TRBV30 and TRBJ2-7; 10 nucleotides line up with TRBD2. Germline V gene data show CDR1 as GTSNPN and CDR2 as SVGIG (reference sequence). There are 14 residues in the CDR3. CDR3 in DNA: TGCGCCTGGAGCGGACTAGCGGAGTCCTACGAGCAGTACTTC. This translates into CAWSGLAESYEQYF. The variable domain in full, completed from reference TRBV30 and TRBJ2-7, reads SQTIHQWPATLVQPVGSPLSLECTVEGTSNPNLYWYRQAAGRGLQLLFYSVGIGQISSEVPQNLSASRPQDRQFILSSKKLLLSDSGFYLCAWSGLAESYEQYFGPGTRLTVT.

Notes on this clonotype: Sequence at one end of the junction differs from germline and may be a read error. The chain has TRBV28 and TRBJ2-7; TRBD1 matches at 8 bases. The CDR3 length is 15 residues. CDR1 is MDHEN and CDR2 is SYDVKM in the germline V gene. Here the CDR3 DNA reads TGTGCCAACAGTGAGCCAGGACAGGGTCGCAACGAGCAGTACTTC. It is translated as CANSEPGQGRNEQYF.

Remarks on this clonotype: One junction end does not reproduce the germline sequence, and a read error may be involved. The chain couples TRBV4-2 to TRBJ2-3, with D possibly TRBD2 on 7 matching bases. The V gene's germline CDR1 is LGHNA and CDR2 YNFKEQ. This CDR3 is built from 15 residues. This chain's CDR3 is CANSQGGGGTDTQYF. The DNA for the CDR3 is TGTGCCAACAGCCAAGGAGGGGGGGGCACAGATACGCAGTATTTT.

As regards this clonotype: The junction departs from the called germline gene at one end, perhaps through a read error. This chain links TRBV11-3 with TRBJ2-3; D is undetermined. This CDR3 has 12 amino acids. From germline, CDR1 is SGHNT and CDR2 YENEEA. CDR3 DNA sequence: TGTGCCAGCAACAACAACACGGATACGCAATATTTT. It encodes CASNNNTDTQYF.

About this clonotype: Its ends do not fully match the called genes, so a read error is possible. This chain joins TRBV29-1 and TRBJ1-2; perhaps TRBD1 as D (5 bases). Germline values: CDR1 SQVTM, CDR2 ANQGSEA. The CDR3 extends over 14 amino acids. The CDR3 DNA reads TGCAGCGTTAAAGCAGAAGAAGGGGTGGATGGCTACGCCTTC. Translated, it gives CSVKAEEGVDGYAF.

The sample holds one count of this clonotype. At one end, the junction sequence differs from germline, possibly due to a read error. This chain joins TRBV29-1 and TRBJ2-3; 8 bases fit TRBD2. This CDR3 comprises 12 residues. Germline V CDR1 and CDR2: SQVTM, ANQGSEA. CDR3 coding DNA: TGCAGCGTCGGGAGGGAATCAGAAACGCAGTATTTT. It is translated as CSVGRESETQYF.

This clonotype has a single count. The junction differs from germline at one of its ends, possibly a read error. CDR3: CVSSSGGTTEALF. The CDR3 coding sequence is TGTGTCAGCAGCTCAGGGGGGACTACTGAAGCTCTCTTT. The chain links TRBV6-6 to TRBJ1-1; 7 nucleotides match TRBD1. The CDR3 is 13 amino acids. The germline gives CDR1 MNHNY, CDR2 SVGAGI (reference sequence).